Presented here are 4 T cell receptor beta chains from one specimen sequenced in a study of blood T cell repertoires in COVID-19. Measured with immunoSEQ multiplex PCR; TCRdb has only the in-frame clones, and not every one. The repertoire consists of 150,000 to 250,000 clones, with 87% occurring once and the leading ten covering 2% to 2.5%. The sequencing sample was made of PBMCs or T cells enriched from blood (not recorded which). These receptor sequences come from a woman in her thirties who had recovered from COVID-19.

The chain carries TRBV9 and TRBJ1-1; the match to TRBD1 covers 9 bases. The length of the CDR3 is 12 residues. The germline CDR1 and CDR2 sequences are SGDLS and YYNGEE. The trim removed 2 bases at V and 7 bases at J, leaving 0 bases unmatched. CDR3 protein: CASSVDRGEAFF. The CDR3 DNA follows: TGTGCCAGCAGCGTGGACAGGGGTGAAGCTTTCTTT. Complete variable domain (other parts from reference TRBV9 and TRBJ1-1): DSGVTQTPKHLITATGQRVTLRCSPRSGDLSVYWYQQSLDQGLQFLIQYYNGEERAKGNILERFSAQQFPDLHSELNLSSLELGDSALYFCASSVDRGEAFFGQGTRLTVV.

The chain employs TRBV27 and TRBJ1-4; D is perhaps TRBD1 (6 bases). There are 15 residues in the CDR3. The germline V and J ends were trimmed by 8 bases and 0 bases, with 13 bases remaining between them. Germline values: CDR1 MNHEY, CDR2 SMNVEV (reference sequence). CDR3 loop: CASRGGESTNEKLFF. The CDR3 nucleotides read TGTGCCAGCCGGGGGGGCGAATCAACTAATGAAAAACTGTTTTTT.

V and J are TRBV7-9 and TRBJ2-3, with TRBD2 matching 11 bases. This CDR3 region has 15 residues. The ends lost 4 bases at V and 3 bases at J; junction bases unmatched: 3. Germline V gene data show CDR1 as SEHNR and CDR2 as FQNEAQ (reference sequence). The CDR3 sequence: CASSWGLAETDTQYF. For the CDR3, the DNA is TGTGCCAGCAGCTGGGGACTAGCGGAGACAGATACGCAGTATTTT.

The CDR3 region has the DNA TGTGCCAGCAGTTCTCAGGGACAGGGGGCGTCTGGCTACACCTTC. Its translation is CASSSQGQGASGYTF. The rearrangement links TRBV6-5 to TRBJ1-2; TRBD1 matches 12 bases. Losses at the gene ends were 4 bases for V and 7 bases for J; bases not matched to a gene: 7. This CDR3 spans 15 amino acids. Germline V gene lookup returns CDR1 MNHEY and CDR2 SVGAGI.